This T cell receptor beta chain was retrieved from a study of early T cells in non-severe SARS-CoV-2 infection. Study context: The authors sequenced bulk RNA from unsorted whole blood, leaving chains unpaired.

This clonotype was observed many times. Its antigen remains unidentified. The trim removed 4 bases at V and 4 bases at J, leaving 7 bases unmatched. The CDR3 consists of 16 residues. From germline, CDR1 is MDHEN and CDR2 SYDVKM. Study results and caveats: Anti-spike CD8 responses were favored by VDJdb matching, which missed private and CD4 specificities.

Individual cDNA molecules carried attached unique molecular identifiers. TCRdb re-called the 5' RACE reads with MiXCR, one entry per CDR3 protein. The sample lists 42,000 or so distinct CDR3 sequences, about 6% occurring once. The source was whole blood, collected at baseline. V is TRBV28 and J is TRBJ2-5, with 12 bases identical to TRBD2. The sequence was collected from an adult who was a healthcare worker with PCR-confirmed SARS-CoV-2 infection or an uninfected control (not recorded which). The CDR3 DNA is TGTGCCAGCAGTTCCCTACTAGCGGGGGGACGAGAGACCCAGTACTTC. It is translated as CASSSLLAGGRETQYF.